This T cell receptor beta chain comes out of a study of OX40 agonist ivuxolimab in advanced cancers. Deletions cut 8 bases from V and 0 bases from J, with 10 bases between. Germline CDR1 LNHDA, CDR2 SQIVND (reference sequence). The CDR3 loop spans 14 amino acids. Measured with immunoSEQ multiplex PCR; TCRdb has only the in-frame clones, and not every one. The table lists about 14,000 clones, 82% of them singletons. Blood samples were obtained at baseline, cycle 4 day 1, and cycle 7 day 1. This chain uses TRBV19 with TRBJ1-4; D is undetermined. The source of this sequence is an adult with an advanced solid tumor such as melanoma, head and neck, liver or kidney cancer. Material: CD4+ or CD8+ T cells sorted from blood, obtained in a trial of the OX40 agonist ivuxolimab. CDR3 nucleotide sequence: TGTGCCAGTGGGAAAGATGCAACTAATGAAAAACTGTTTTTT. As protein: CASGKDATNEKLFF.